The 32 T cell receptor beta chains listed next were all sequenced from one sample in a study of OX40 agonist ivuxolimab in advanced cancers. Profiled with immunoSEQ multiplex PCR; TCRdb holds only in-frame clones, not every one. The sample has tens of thousands of clones; about 81% are singletons. The specimen was CD4+ or CD8+ T cells sorted from blood, collected in a trial of the OX40 agonist ivuxolimab. These receptor sequences come from an adult with an advanced solid tumor such as melanoma, head and neck, liver or kidney cancer.

This clone was seen once. The CDR3 bases are TGTGCCTGGAGTTTCCCTGGAGTGTCCTCTGGAAACACCATATATTTT. This gives the protein CAWSFPGVSSGNTIYF. The J gene is TRBJ1-3, the V gene TRBV30; no firm D call. The V gene's germline CDR1 is GTSNPN and CDR2 SVGIG (reference sequence). This CDR3 is 16 amino acids long. The ends were cut back, 2 bases at V and 0 bases at J, with 14 bases in the middle.

The genes are TRBV18 and TRBJ2-2; D tentatively reads TRBD1 or TRBD2 (6 bases each). CDR3 length equals 16 residues. V gave up 0 bases and J gave up 7 bases, with 15 bases separating them. Per germline, CDR1 KGHSH and CDR2 LQKENI. This chain's CDR3 is CASSPPRGVNVGELFF. CDR3 DNA sequence: TGTGCCAGCTCACCACCGAGGGGGGTCAACGTCGGGGAGCTGTTTTTT.

This chain links TRBV20-1 with TRBJ2-7; D is uncertain. This CDR3 region has 11 residues. V dropped 5 bases and J dropped 0 bases, with 5 bases sitting between them. In germline, CDR1 is DFQATT, CDR2 SNEGSKA (reference sequence). The CDR3 coding sequence is TGCAGTGCTGCCCTCTCCTACGAGCAGTACTTC. Protein sequence: CSAALSYEQYF.

The chain recombines TRBV6-1 with TRBJ2-5, with D perhaps matching TRBD2 (6 bases). V dropped 6 bases and J dropped 5 bases, with 16 bases sitting between them. CDR1 is MNHNS, CDR2 SASEGT, per germline. The CDR3 sequence is 14 residues long. The DNA for the CDR3 is TGTGCCAGCAGGCCAGGCCCAGGGAGGGAGACCCAGTACTTC. Amino acid sequence: CASRPGPGRETQYF.

This clone was seen just once. V usage is TRBV5-6 and J usage is TRBJ1-2, with a weak D call TRBD1 (5 bases). Germline values: CDR1 SGHDT, CDR2 YYEEEE. The CDR3 has 13 amino acids. Trimming took 6 bases from V and 7 from J, leaving 16 bases between them. CDR3 in amino acids: CASTPRRGVGYTF. As DNA, the CDR3 is TGTGCCAGCACCCCCCGGCGGGGGGTTGGCTACACCTTC. The whole variable domain, remainder taken from reference TRBV5-6 and TRBJ1-2, is DAGVTQSPTHLIKTRGQQVTLRCSPKSGHDTVSWYQQALGQGPQFIFQYYEEEERQRGNFPDRFSGHQFPNYSSELNVNALLLGDSALYLCASTPRRGVGYTFGSGTRLTVV.

This clone has just one count. The chain carries TRBV28 and TRBJ1-6; tentatively, D is TRBD1 (5 bases). The germline CDR1 and CDR2 sequences are MDHEN and SYDVKM. The CDR3 is made up of 16 amino acids. Trimming took off 2 bases at V and 3 bases at J, with 11 bases between the two ends. CDR3 bases: TGTGCCAGCAGTTTAAGGGGTGGAGACTATAATTCACCCCTCCACTTT. Translating it yields CASSLRGGDYNSPLHF.

The chain joins TRBV10-3 to TRBJ1-5; 11 nucleotides align to TRBD1. This CDR3 spans 15 amino acids. V shed 10 bases and J 3 bases; nucleotides not matched to a gene: 8. CDR1 and CDR2 (germline): ENHRY, SYGVKD. In DNA form, the CDR3 reads TGTGCCACTGAGGGGACAGGGGGTGTCAATCAGCCCCAGCATTTT. Protein product: CATEGTGGVNQPQHF.

This clone was counted between two and nine times. The J gene is TRBJ2-3, the V gene TRBV7-2; TRBD1 is a possible D gene (5 bases). The CDR3 is made up of 13 amino acids. Trimming removed 4 bases at V and 7 bases at J, with 12 bases between. CDR1 and CDR2 from the germline V gene are SGHTA and FQGNSA. CDR3 nucleotide sequence: TGTGCCAGCAGCTCCGGGCAGGGTAATACGCAGTATTTT. Protein: CASSSGQGNTQYF.

The chain carries TRBV6-1 and TRBJ1-5; weak D call: TRBD1 (5 bases). V was clipped by 4 bases and J by 6 bases, with 10 bases between them. CDR3 size: 13 residues. Germline V gives CDR1 MNHNS, CDR2 SASEGT. The CDR3 DNA reads as TGTGCCAGCAGTGCCAGGAGGGGTCAGCCCCAGCATTTT. Translation gives CASSARRGQPQHF.

This chain joins TRBV5-4 and TRBJ2-5, with 8 positions matching TRBD1. Germline V gene sequence: CDR1 SGHNT, CDR2 YYREEE (reference sequence). The CDR3 length is 15 residues. J lost 1 base, V lost 1 base, and 3 bases had no gene match. The CDR3 region is CASSLNQGAQETQYF. In nucleotides, the CDR3 is TGTGCCAGCAGCTTGAATCAGGGGGCCCAAGAGACCCAGTACTTC.

V gene TRBV28 combines with J gene TRBJ1-6, with D hard to call. The CDR3 extends over 13 amino acids. The germline V gene has CDR1 MDHEN and CDR2 SYDVKM. Trimming stripped 8 bases from V and 9 bases from J, with 14 bases between. Here the CDR3 DNA reads TGTGCCAGCCGGTTGATAGGTATTTCACCCCTCCACTTT. This sequence encodes CASRLIGISPLHF.

The chain uses TRBV7-3 and TRBJ2-1; D is ambiguous. V was cut by 4 bases and J by 5 bases, with 18 bases left in between. Per the germline V gene, CDR1 is SGHTA and CDR2 is FQGTGA. The CDR3 contains 16 residues. The CDR3 bases are TGTGCCAGCAGCTCCCTCTCGAACCCCATAAACAATGAGCAGTTCTTC. The encoded protein is CASSSLSNPINNEQFF.

The chain employs TRBV6-1 and TRBJ1-3, with a possible D match to TRBD1 (5 bases). With 1 base removed from V and 2 bases from J, the gap between germline ends came to 15 bases. Germline CDR1 reads MNHNS; CDR2 reads SASEGT. This CDR3 region has 17 residues. CDR3 sequence: CASSEGSRWGTGNTIYF. For the CDR3, the DNA is TGTGCCAGCAGTGAAGGGTCCAGGTGGGGCACTGGAAACACCATATATTTT.

This chain joins TRBV5-1 and TRBJ2-1, with D tentatively TRBD1 or TRBD2 (5 bases each). Trimming left V 5 bases short and J 6 bases short, with 18 bases between. Germline loops: CDR1 SGHRS, CDR2 YFSETQ. The CDR3 runs to 15 residues. CDR3 sequence (DNA): TGCGCCAGCAGGCCGGAACCCGGGACGGGCAATGAGCAGTTCTTC. Its protein is CASRPEPGTGNEQFF.

This rearrangement joins TRBV28 to TRBJ1-1; possibly TRBD1 for D (6 bases). The V end was cut by 1 base, the J end by 1 base, with 13 bases between. There are 16 residues in the CDR3. CDR1 is MDHEN, CDR2 SYDVKM, per germline. The DNA for the CDR3 is TGTGCCAGCAGTTTATTCACGGGGGCCCCGAACACTGAAGCTTTCTTT. It yields the protein CASSLFTGAPNTEAFF.

This clone was picked up a small number of times. The rearrangement joins TRBV6-5 to TRBJ1-3; D remains unclear. Germline CDR1 and CDR2: MNHEY and SVGAGI. CDR3 size: 14 residues. Trimming took off 5 bases at V and 4 bases at J, with 12 bases between the two ends. The CDR3 DNA follows: TGTGCCAGCAGTAACGCGCCGGGGGGAAACACCATATATTTT. Translation gives CASSNAPGGNTIYF.

This chain connects TRBV27 to TRBJ1-5, with a possible D match to TRBD1 (6 bases). V lost 1 base to trimming and J lost 1 base, with 17 bases between them. Germline CDR1 is MNHEY and CDR2 is SMNVEV (reference sequence). The CDR3 has 18 residues. The DNA of the CDR3 is TGTGCCAGCAGTTTATACGGGGGCGAGTTATGGAGCAATCAGCCCCAGCATTTT. Its translation: CASSLYGGELWSNQPQHF.

The chain employs TRBV7-2 and TRBJ1-2; tentatively, D is TRBD1 (6 bases). V lost 5 bases to trimming and J lost 4 bases, with 11 bases between them. The germline CDR1 and CDR2 sequences are SGHTA and FQGNSA. This CDR3 has 13 residues. The CDR3, as DNA: TGTGCCAGCAGCGACAGGATTACCTATGGCTACACCTTC. This translates into CASSDRITYGYTF.

J is TRBJ1-4 and V is TRBV5-4, with D perhaps TRBD1 (5 bases). V lost 3 bases to trimming and J lost 8 bases, with 14 bases between them. Germline-derived CDR1 and CDR2 are SGHNT and YYREEE (reference sequence). The CDR3 is made up of 14 amino acids. As DNA, the CDR3 is TGTGCCAGCAGCTGGGCCGGGACCGGGGAAAAACTGTTTTTT. This codes for CASSWAGTGEKLFF.

This sequence joins TRBV11-2 and TRBJ2-2; D ambiguous. Germline V gives CDR1 SGHAT, CDR2 FQNNGV. V was clipped by 2 bases and J by 0 bases, with 10 bases between them. CDR3 size: 16 residues. This CDR3 reads CASSLYGGANTGELFF. The DNA for the CDR3 is TGTGCCAGCAGCTTATACGGCGGAGCGAACACCGGGGAGCTGTTTTTT.

This chain joins TRBV28 and TRBJ1-2; no reliable D call. V lost 6 bases and J lost 3, with 5 bases in between. Germline CDR1 is MDHEN and CDR2 is SYDVKM. CDR3 length: 11 amino acids. CDR3 amino acids: CASRLDYGYTF. CDR3 DNA sequence: TGTGCCAGCAGGCTTGACTATGGCTACACCTTC.

The chain recombines TRBV9 with TRBJ2-5; possibly TRBD1 or TRBD2 for D (5 bases each). V was cut by 3 bases and J by 5 bases, with 17 bases left in between. This CDR3 has 15 amino acids. Germline CDR1 and CDR2: SGDLS and YYNGEE. The CDR3 coding sequence is TGTGCCAGCAGCGCTCGGGACCGCTTCGGGGAGACCCAGTACTTC. This sequence encodes CASSARDRFGETQYF.

This chain uses TRBV2 with TRBJ2-1; 7 positions agree with TRBD1. Germline CDR1 and CDR2: SNHLY and FYNNEI. Germline trimming cut 5 bases from V and 5 bases from J; bases unmatched to any gene: 6. The CDR3 is 14 residues long. The CDR3 sequence is CASSRRTGHNEQFF. In DNA form, the CDR3 reads TGTGCCAGCAGTAGGCGGACAGGTCACAATGAGCAGTTCTTC.

The chain links TRBV6-5 to TRBJ1-2, with D possibly being TRBD1 (6 bases). CDR3 size: 15 residues. Looked up from germline, CDR1 is MNHEY and CDR2 is SVGAGI. Trimming pared 4 bases from V and 0 bases from J, leaving 12 bases between. The CDR3, as DNA: TGTGCCAGCAGTTTCGGACAGAAGACTAACTATGGCTACACCTTC. Translated: CASSFGQKTNYGYTF.

This clone appeared once. This rearrangement joins TRBV4-3 to TRBJ1-1, with 9 bases lining up with TRBD1. Losses at the gene ends were 5 bases for V and 11 bases for J; bases not matched to a gene: 9. In germline, CDR1 is LGHNA, CDR2 YSLEER. The CDR3 loop spans 13 amino acids. CDR3 residues: CASSDHRGRPAFF. The CDR3 nucleotides read TGCGCCAGCAGCGACCACAGGGGGCGCCCGGCTTTCTTT.

This clone was counted a few times. The V and J genes are TRBV7-2 and TRBJ2-1; TRBD2 agrees at 10 bases. Germline CDR1 reads SGHTA; CDR2 reads FQGNSA. CDR3 size: 15 residues. After removal of 5 bases from V and 7 bases from J, the junction contained 8 bases not matched to a gene. The CDR3 spells CASSPGLAESNEQFF. In DNA, the CDR3 is TGTGCCAGCAGCCCCGGACTAGCGGAATCTAATGAGCAGTTCTTC.

In its sample, this clone was seen a few times. The genes are TRBV7-3 and TRBJ2-3, with TRBD2 identical over 9 bases. Losses at the gene ends were 4 bases for V and 3 bases for J; bases not matched to a gene: 5. CDR3 length equals 15 residues. Germline assignment: CDR1 SGHTA and CDR2 FQGTGA. The CDR3 sequence is CASSSSGLATDTQYF. The CDR3 nucleotides read TGTGCCAGCAGCTCATCGGGACTAGCAACAGATACGCAGTATTTT. The full variable domain, rest sourced from reference TRBV7-3 and TRBJ2-3, is GAGVSQTPSNKVTEKGKYVELRCDPISGHTALYWYRQSLGQGPEFLIYFQGTGAADDSGLPNDRFFAVRPEGSVSTLKIQRTERGDSAVYLCASSSSGLATDTQYFGPGTRLTVL.

In its sample, this clone was seen once. CDR3 loop: CASSVSTQGWTEAFF. Here the CDR3 DNA reads TGTGCCAGCAGCGTAAGTACCCAGGGGTGGACTGAAGCTTTCTTT. The V gene is TRBV9, the J gene TRBJ1-1, with TRBD1 as a possible D gene (6 bases). The CDR3 length is 15 residues. Germline V lookup: CDR1 SGDLS, CDR2 YYNGEE. V was pared by 1 base and J by 5 bases, with 15 bases between. The full variable domain, with the rest looked up from reference TRBV9 and TRBJ1-1, is DSGVTQTPKHLITATGQRVTLRCSPRSGDLSVYWYQQSLDQGLQFLIQYYNGEERAKGNILERFSAQQFPDLHSELNLSSLELGDSALYFCASSVSTQGWTEAFFGQGTRLTVV.

V gene TRBV5-1 combines with J gene TRBJ1-5; TRBD1 aligns across 7 bases. This CDR3 comprises 15 residues. The V gene end was trimmed by 3 bases and the J gene end by 0 bases; junction bases not matched to a gene: 3. CDR1 and CDR2 from the germline V gene are SGHRS and YFSETQ. DNA for the CDR3: TGCGCCAGCAGCTCCACAGGGGATAGCAATCAGCCCCAGCATTTT. Protein sequence: CASSSTGDSNQPQHF. The whole variable domain, filled in from reference TRBV5-1 and TRBJ1-5, reads KAGVTQTPRYLIKTRGQQVTLSCSPISGHRSVSWYQQTPGQGLQFLFEYFSETQRNKGNFPGRFSGRQFSNSRSEMNVSTLELGDSALYLCASSSTGDSNQPQHFGDGTRLSIL.

This clone was detected a few times. The chain is built from TRBV14 and TRBJ1-3; 7 bases agree with TRBD1. Trimming at V came to 6 bases and at J to 0 bases, leaving 8 bases not matched to a gene. Germline lookup yields CDR1 SGHDN and CDR2 FVKESK. The CDR3 consists of 16 residues. CDR3 DNA: TGTGCCAGCAGTCTGACAGGGTTTTTCTCTGGAAACACCATATATTTT. This translates into CASSLTGFFSGNTIYF.

This sequence joins TRBV9 and TRBJ1-1, with D uncertain. CDR1 and CDR2 (germline): SGDLS, YYNGEE. With 4 bases removed from V and 1 base from J, the gap between germline ends came to 8 bases. This CDR3 has 13 residues. The CDR3 region has the DNA TGTGCCAGCAGCCGGGATCAGAACACTGAAGCTTTCTTT. The encoded protein is CASSRDQNTEAFF.

This chain links TRBV29-1 with TRBJ2-7; D is possibly TRBD2 (7 bases). Trimming removed 2 bases at V and 2 bases at J, with 13 bases between. The CDR3 length is 14 residues. CDR1 is SQVTM, CDR2 ANQGSEA, per germline. CDR3 in DNA: TGCAGCGTTGAAAAGGGGGGGTCCCCCTACGAGCAGTACTTC. Protein: CSVEKGGSPYEQYF.